This T cell receptor beta chain is drawn from a study of graft-versus-host responses after intestinal transplantation. Study details: Every recipient had anti-thymocyte globulin induction and two to three years of tacrolimus plus steroids.

With regard to this clone: Its antigen is not identified.

V trimming: 3 bases; J trimming: 7 bases; junction bases outside the gene matches: 6. CDR1 LNHDA and CDR2 SQIVND come from the germline V gene (reference sequence). The CDR3 sequence is 14 residues long. The table came from immunoSEQ multiplex PCR; TCRdb's copy has only in-frame clones and leaves some out. The sample carries under 140,000 clones, roughly 93% recorded once. General study points: There was an association between peak levels of circulating GvH clones and early post-transplant HvG declines. GvH clones detected in recipient marrow included some appearing first in ileum or blood. Patients who carried graft-donor T cell macrochimerism also had high graft-versus-host to host-versus-graft clonal ratios in their allografts.

The J gene is TRBJ1-5, the V gene TRBV19, with TRBD1 matching 7 bases. This specimen was unstimulated CD8+ T cells sorted from spleen or lymph node cells, taken before intestinal transplant. This receptor was taken from a human donor who received an intestinal transplant. CDR3 DNA sequence: TGTGCCAGTAGTATGTTCGACAGGGTACAGCCCCAGCATTTT. Encoded protein: CASSMFDRVQPQHF.